A selection of T cell receptor beta chains follows, all from one sample in a study of T-cell reconstitution after alpha-beta-depleted transplantation in children. Each CDR3 protein is one row after TCRdb ran MiXCR on the PCR reads. The sample comprises approximately 82,000 distinct CDR3 sequences, around 16% of which are singletons, and 15% to 20% rests with the top ten. The material sequenced was PBMCs, mostly from graft donor cells, taken 180 days after TCRalphabeta/CD19-depleted stem cell transplant. The receptors were sampled from a male patient aged 2 to 10 who had a stem cell transplant for acute lymphoblastic leukemia, so the T cells may come from the graft donor. Each CDR3 is given with its conserved first and last residue. Each record gives: clone size, D gene, V gene, J gene, CDR3 DNA, CDR3 protein. The D gene is left open where the match is weak. Clone size is given for some rows only: seen once, a few or many times, or a class if the clone is expanded.

size: .; D: .; V: TRBV20-1; J: TRBJ2-2; DNA: TGCAGTGCTAGAGATCTAGACAGGGAGTGGAGGGTGGACACCGGGGAGCTGTTTTTT; CDR3: CSARDLDREWRVDTGELFF
size: .; D: TRBD2; V: TRBV20-1; J: TRBJ2-3; DNA: TGCAGTGCTAGAGATTTCCCTAGCGGGGGGTACACAGATACGCAGTATTTT; CDR3: CSARDFPSGGYTDTQYF
size: few; D: .; V: TRBV10-2; J: TRBJ1-1; DNA: TGCGCCAGCAGAAGGGGGAAAACTGAAGCTTTCTTT; CDR3: CASRRGKTEAFF
size: few; D: TRBD1; V: TRBV4-2; J: TRBJ2-6; DNA: TGTGCCAGCAGCCGGGACAGGGGGGCTGGGGCCAACGTCCTGACTTTC; CDR3: CASSRDRGAGANVLTF
size: .; D: .; V: TRBV27; J: TRBJ2-7; DNA: TGTGCCAGCAGGGGCCCCTACGAGCAGTACTTC; CDR3: CASRGPYEQYF
size: .; D: TRBD1; V: TRBV10-3; J: TRBJ1-3; DNA: TGTGCCAGCCAAAGCGGACAGGGGTCTGGAAACACCATATATTTT; CDR3: CASQSGQGSGNTIYF
size: few; D: .; V: TRBV29-1; J: TRBJ2-3; DNA: TGCAGCGTTGAAGGGGGGCGTATAGATACGCAGTATTTT; CDR3: CSVEGGRIDTQYF
size: .; D: TRBD1; V: TRBV7-6; J: TRBJ2-7; DNA: TGTGCCAGCAGCGTAATCGGACAGGGTGGATACGAGCAGTACTTC; CDR3: CASSVIGQGGYEQYF
size: .; D: TRBD1; V: TRBV20-1; J: TRBJ2-3; DNA: TGCAGTGGGGGGGACAGGCTTCTACCAGATACGCAGTATTTT; CDR3: CSGGDRLLPDTQYF
size: few; D: TRBD1; V: TRBV20-1; J: TRBJ2-7; DNA: TGCAGTGCTAGAGTACCCGGGACAGGGGTTGTAGAGCAGTACTTC; CDR3: CSARVPGTGVVEQYF
size: .; D: TRBD1; V: TRBV15; J: TRBJ1-1; DNA: TGTGCCACCAGCAGGACAGGGGTTTGGGTGACTGAAGCTTTCTTT; CDR3: CATSRTGVWVTEAFF
size: .; D: TRBD1; V: TRBV13; J: TRBJ2-4; DNA: TGTGCCAGCAGCTCAAATAGGGACAGTCAAACCAAAAACATTCAGTACTTC; CDR3: CASSSNRDSQTKNIQYF
size: few; D: .; V: TRBV20-1; J: TRBJ2-7; DNA: TGCAGTGCTGGAGGGGGCAGGGCCTCCTACGAGCAGTACTTC; CDR3: CSAGGGRASYEQYF
size: few; D: TRBD2; V: TRBV5-1; J: TRBJ2-3; DNA: TGCGCCAGCAGCTTGGCCCCGACTAGCGGGGGGGAGGCAGATACGCAGTATTTT; CDR3: CASSLAPTSGGEADTQYF
size: few; D: .; V: TRBV7-9; J: TRBJ1-2; DNA: TGTGCCAGCAGCTTTGTTATTGGCAGGGACTATGGCTACACCTTC; CDR3: CASSFVIGRDYGYTF
size: .; D: TRBD1; V: TRBV7-8; J: TRBJ2-1; DNA: TGTGCCAGCAGCATGCGGACAGGAGAGGTGAAAGATGAGCAGTTCTTC; CDR3: CASSMRTGEVKDEQFF
size: few; D: .; V: TRBV28; J: TRBJ2-1; DNA: TGTGCCAGCAGTCCACACACAGGGATCCCCTATTACAATGAGCAGTTCTTC; CDR3: CASSPHTGIPYYNEQFF
size: .; D: .; V: TRBV6-1; J: TRBJ1-5; DNA: TGTGCCAGCAGTAAGACAGTCAACAATCAGCCCCAGCATTTT; CDR3: CASSKTVNNQPQHF
size: .; D: .; V: TRBV5-8; J: TRBJ2-4; DNA: TGTGCCAGCAGCGGAACAGGGGAGGGAAACATTCAGTACTTC; CDR3: CASSGTGEGNIQYF
size: .; D: .; V: TRBV2; J: TRBJ2-7; DNA: TGTGCCAGCAGTGTTCGGGGACTTTCCTACGAGCAGTACTTC; CDR3: CASSVRGLSYEQYF
size: few; D: .; V: TRBV5-1; J: TRBJ2-5; DNA: TGCGCCAGCAGCTTTGGCGTTGGGGAGACCCAGTACTTC; CDR3: CASSFGVGETQYF
size: .; D: TRBD1; V: TRBV28; J: TRBJ2-7; DNA: TGTGCCAGCAGGGGGGGCAGGGGGCCCTACGAGCAGTACTTC; CDR3: CASRGGRGPYEQYF
size: few; D: TRBD2; V: TRBV7-6; J: TRBJ2-1; DNA: TGTGCCAGCAGCTTAAGGACTAGCGGATACAATGAGCAGTTCTTC; CDR3: CASSLRTSGYNEQFF
size: few; D: TRBD2; V: TRBV15; J: TRBJ2-3; DNA: TGTGCCACCAGCAGAGCTAGCGGGGGTGCGACGGATACGCAGTATTTT; CDR3: CATSRASGGATDTQYF
size: .; D: .; V: TRBV7-9; J: TRBJ1-1; DNA: TGTGCCAGCGGGTATAGCACTGAAGCTTTCTTT; CDR3: CASGYSTEAFF
size: .; D: .; V: TRBV5-1; J: TRBJ2-2; DNA: TGCGCCAGCAGCTTGGAACGGTACACCGGGGAGCTGTTTTTT; CDR3: CASSLERYTGELFF
size: many; D: .; V: TRBV20-1; J: TRBJ1-1; DNA: TGCAGTGCTAGCCCTCCGGGACTCTCGAACACTGAAGCTTTCTTT; CDR3: CSASPPGLSNTEAFF
size: once; D: .; V: TRBV12-3/TRBV12-4; J: TRBJ2-2; DNA: TGTGCCAGCAGTCCCGGGGGCCGGGGAGCGGGGGAGCTGTTTTTT; CDR3: CASSPGGRGAGELFF
size: .; D: .; V: TRBV29-1; J: TRBJ2-1; DNA: TGCAGCGTTAAGGGCCGCCAATACAGTGAGCAGTTCTTC; CDR3: CSVKGRQYSEQFF
size: few; D: TRBD1; V: TRBV10-3; J: TRBJ2-7; DNA: TGTGCCATCCGGACGGACAGGTCCTACGAGCAGTACTTC; CDR3: CAIRTDRSYEQYF
size: few; D: .; V: TRBV12-3/TRBV12-4; J: TRBJ1-6; DNA: TGTGCCAGCAGTTTAGGGACCGCAGGATCCCTCCACTTT; CDR3: CASSLGTAGSLHF
size: .; D: .; V: TRBV7-2; J: TRBJ2-2; DNA: TGTGCCAGCAGCTCCCGCACGAGCGGGCACACCGGGGAGCTGTTTTTT; CDR3: CASSSRTSGHTGELFF
size: .; D: .; V: TRBV7-9; J: TRBJ2-5; DNA: TGTGCCAGCAGCGCAACGAGGGGGGAGACCCAGTACTTC; CDR3: CASSATRGETQYF
size: many; D: .; V: TRBV21-1; J: TRBJ2-1; DNA: TGTGCCCGTAGGGAGAGTAGCGCGAGCTCCTACAATGAGCAGTTCTTC; CDR3: CARRESSASSYNEQFF
size: .; D: TRBD1; V: TRBV25-1; J: TRBJ1-2; DNA: TGTGCCAGCAGCTTCGGGTGGACAGGGAACTATGGCTACACCTTC; CDR3: CASSFGWTGNYGYTF
size: .; D: .; V: TRBV12-3/TRBV12-4; J: TRBJ1-5; DNA: TGTGCCAGCAGTTTGGTGGTTAGCAATCAGCCCCAGCATTTT; CDR3: CASSLVVSNQPQHF
size: .; D: TRBD1; V: TRBV18; J: TRBJ2-1; DNA: TGTGCCAGCTCACCACCGAAGGACAGGACCAATGAGCAGTTCTTC; CDR3: CASSPPKDRTNEQFF